The TCR beta chain under discussion was sequenced for a study of T cell therapy after organ transplantation. Study context: Short-term post-therapy samples: blood collected 4 to 8 weeks after completing therapy. Study observations and caveats: Minimal repertoire change after therapy followed marked pretherapy expansions in nonresponders. Poor CD8+ T cell yield may explain few expansions in nonresponders.

With respect to this clone: The antigen is undetermined.

Time point in this sample: 4-8 weeks after completion of therapy. Trimming removed 5 bases at V and 8 bases at J, with 10 bases between. Germline loops: CDR1 GTSNPN, CDR2 SVGIG (reference sequence). This CDR3 spans 11 amino acids. Generated by immunoSEQ multiplex PCR, the TCRdb table keeps only in-frame clones and is missing some. The sample has 20,000 or so clones; about four fifths are singletons. The rearrangement links TRBV30 to TRBJ2-1, with D hard to call. The sample consisted of CD8+ T cells from blood, taken after autologous CMV-specific T cell therapy. This clonotype originated in a human patient who had received a solid organ transplant and had CMV disease. Some T cells may possibly be graft donor cells. The CDR3 here is CAWAGGDEQFF. DNA of the CDR3: TGTGCCTGGGCAGGTGGGGATGAGCAGTTCTTC.